The 21 T cell receptor beta chains below come from one sample, sequenced in a study of CD8 T cells in Susac syndrome. The authors reverse transcribed roughly 0.5 to 1 ug RNA with random hexamers. Each CDR3 protein is one row after TCRdb ran MiXCR on the immunoSEQ multiplex PCR reads. Among 250,000 to 350,000 distinct CDR3 sequences, roughly 84% were seen once, and the ten largest hold over 0.1%. Sequenced material: CD8+ T cells from PBMCs. Source of these receptors: a human donor with multiple sclerosis.

This chain uses TRBV7-3 with TRBJ2-1, with a weak D call TRBD2 (6 bases). V was trimmed by 2 bases and J by 0 bases, leaving 11 bases between them. CDR3 length: 16 amino acids. CDR1 and CDR2 from the germline V gene are SGHTA and FQGTGA. The CDR3 sequence is CASSLDGSRSYNEQFF. In DNA, the CDR3 is TGTGCCAGCAGCTTAGACGGGAGCCGCTCCTACAATGAGCAGTTCTTC.

V is TRBV30 and J is TRBJ1-3, with D unclear. The CDR3 has 14 residues. Germline CDR1 is GTSNPN and CDR2 is SVGIG (reference sequence). Between the trimmed V and J ends, which lost 0 bases and 0 bases, there was a span of 6 bases. In nucleotides, the CDR3 is TGTGCCTGGAGTGTGGGGATCTCTGGAAACACCATATATTTT. Its protein product is CAWSVGISGNTIYF.

V and J are TRBV29-1 and TRBJ2-7, with 9 positions matching TRBD2. Germline CDR1 is SQVTM and CDR2 is ANQGSEA. The CDR3 extends over 15 amino acids. The V gene end was trimmed by 0 bases and the J gene end by 2 bases; junction bases not matched to a gene: 5. The CDR3 DNA sequence: TGCAGCGTTGAAGATCGCGGCGGGAGGGCCTACGAGCAGTACTTC. Residues: CSVEDRGGRAYEQYF.

The V and J genes are TRBV7-3 and TRBJ2-1; TRBD2 matches at 7 bases. The CDR3 has 17 residues. Germline-derived CDR1 and CDR2 are SGHTA and FQGTGA. V lost 0 bases to trimming and J lost 0 bases; unmatched junction nucleotides: 5. CDR3 sequence: CASSLTGRESSYNEQFF. Here the CDR3 DNA reads TGTGCCAGCAGCTTAACGGGGCGGGAGAGCTCCTACAATGAGCAGTTCTTC. The entire variable domain, with the rest obtained from reference TRBV7-3 and TRBJ2-1, is as follows: GAGVSQTPSNKVTEKGKYVELRCDPISGHTALYWYRQSLGQGPEFLIYFQGTGAADDSGLPNDRFFAVRPEGSVSTLKIQRTERGDSAVYLCASSLTGRESSYNEQFFGPGTRLTVL.

The chain couples TRBV29-1 to TRBJ2-1, with 9 bases identical to TRBD2. Germline V lookup: CDR1 SQVTM, CDR2 ANQGSEA. The CDR3 has 13 residues. Unmatched junction bases numbered 4, after V lost 8 bases and J lost 2 bases. The CDR3 DNA reads as TGCAGCCTGCGGGAGGGCGCCTACAATGAGCAGTTCTTC. This gives the protein CSLREGAYNEQFF.

This rearrangement joins TRBV29-1 to TRBJ2-3; no firm D call. The CDR3 is 14 amino acids. The V end was cut by 1 base, the J end by 4 bases, with 12 bases between. Per the germline V gene, CDR1 is SQVTM and CDR2 is ANQGSEA. The CDR3 region has the DNA TGCAGCGTTGAAGGCTCCCTTAGTCCAGATACGCAGTATTTT. Translated, it gives CSVEGSLSPDTQYF.

V gene TRBV7-9 combines with J gene TRBJ2-2; D is perhaps TRBD1 (6 bases). This CDR3 is built from 15 residues. Germline V gene lookup returns CDR1 SEHNR and CDR2 FQNEAQ (reference sequence). The germline V and J ends were trimmed by 4 bases and 3 bases, with 12 bases remaining between them. The DNA of the CDR3 is TGTGCCAGCAGCTCATCAGGGGCTTACACCGGGGAGCTGTTTTTT. Its protein product is CASSSSGAYTGELFF.

The sample holds a few counts of this clonotype. The chain employs TRBV28 and TRBJ2-3; 7 bases align to TRBD1. The CDR3 has 15 amino acids. Germline V gene data show CDR1 as MDHEN and CDR2 as SYDVKM. Losses at the gene ends were 2 bases for V and 0 bases for J; bases not matched to a gene: 2. The CDR3 sequence: CASSLDRASTDTQYF. In DNA form, the CDR3 reads TGTGCCAGCAGTTTAGACAGGGCGAGCACAGATACGCAGTATTTT.

The CDR3 here is CASTGDEQYF. The CDR3 DNA sequence: TGTGCCAGCACTGGGGACGAGCAGTACTTC. The gene calls are TRBV25-1 and TRBJ2-7, with D unresolved. Germline CDR1 reads MGHDK; CDR2 reads SYGVNS. This CDR3 is built from 10 residues. Trimming pared 7 bases from V and 5 bases from J, leaving 6 bases between.

The gene calls are TRBV11-2 and TRBJ1-2, with 10 nucleotides matching TRBD1. The CDR3 runs 16 residues. In germline, CDR1 is SGHAT, CDR2 FQNNGV. With V trimmed by 6 bases and J by 6 bases, 13 bases remained unmatched. In DNA form, the CDR3 reads TGTGCCAGCAGGCGTATCCGGGACAGGGGAGGGCATGGCTACACCTTC. Its translation: CASRRIRDRGGHGYTF.

The chain is built from TRBV6-4 and TRBJ2-3, with 8 positions matching TRBD2. V dropped 6 bases and J dropped 5; count of bases not matched to a gene: 7. CDR1 and CDR2 from the germline V gene are MRHNA and SNTAGT. The CDR3 spans 14 residues. The CDR3 DNA is TGTGCCAGCAGCCCGGGGGGGGGCGGAGATACGCAGTATTTT. Its protein is CASSPGGGGDTQYF.

V is TRBV19 and J is TRBJ2-3, with D possibly TRBD2 on 5 matching bases. The CDR3 is 14 residues long. Trimming took off 3 bases at V and 2 bases at J, with 9 bases between the two ends. The germline gives CDR1 LNHDA, CDR2 SQIVND (reference sequence). The CDR3, as DNA: TGTGCCAGTAGTATCGACGGACTCACAGATACGCAGTATTTT. It is translated as CASSIDGLTDTQYF.

The rearrangement uses TRBV6-1 and TRBJ2-4; possibly TRBD1 or TRBD2 for D (6 bases each). The germline gives CDR1 MNHNS, CDR2 SASEGT. The length of the CDR3 is 16 residues. V was trimmed by 5 bases and J by 6 bases, leaving 20 bases between them. The CDR3 protein is CASSIGGEGRGNIQYF. DNA for the CDR3: TGTGCCAGCAGTATAGGGGGTGAGGGGCGGGGAAACATTCAGTACTTC.

This chain links TRBV20-1 with TRBJ1-5; maybe TRBD1 (5 bases). This CDR3 has 13 amino acids. The V end lost 0 bases, the J end lost 7 bases, and 10 bases lay between the germline ends. CDR1 and CDR2 from the germline V gene are DFQATT and SNEGSKA (reference sequence). CDR3 loop: CSARDLGGQPQHF. CDR3 bases: TGCAGTGCTAGAGATCTCGGGGGGCAGCCCCAGCATTTT.

The V and J genes are TRBV12-3 or TRBV12-4 and TRBJ2-7; 13 bases line up with TRBD2. The CDR3 spans 15 residues. V lost 3 bases, J lost 5 bases, and 4 bases stayed unmatched. CDR3 residues: CASSLFGTSGNEQYF. The DNA for the CDR3 is TGTGCCAGCAGTTTGTTCGGGACTAGCGGGAACGAGCAGTACTTC.

The chain has TRBV27 and TRBJ2-7, with D unclear. Germline values: CDR1 MNHEY, CDR2 SMNVEV (reference sequence). V shed 3 bases and J shed 0 bases, with 6 bases lying between them. The CDR3 consists of 13 residues. CDR3 protein: CASSFLSSYEQYF. The DNA for the CDR3 is TGTGCCAGCAGTTTCTTAAGCTCCTACGAGCAGTACTTC.

This clonotype was counted between two and nine times. This rearrangement joins TRBV7-9 to TRBJ2-2; D unresolved. V was clipped by 1 base and J by 2 bases, with 8 bases between them. The CDR3 has 15 residues. The V gene's germline CDR1 is SEHNR and CDR2 FQNEAQ (reference sequence). CDR3 coding DNA: TGTGCCAGCAGCTTAGGAGCGTCAAACACCGGGGAGCTGTTTTTT. Protein: CASSLGASNTGELFF.

V and J are TRBV2 and TRBJ2-3; D is uncertain. This CDR3 region has 12 residues. Germline-derived CDR1 and CDR2 are SNHLY and FYNNEI. In nucleotides, the CDR3 is TGTGCGACCGTGGGCCCCCAAGATACGCAGTATTTT. This codes for CATVGPQDTQYF.

This chain links TRBV25-1 with TRBJ2-1; no definite D call. Deletions cut 6 bases from V and 0 bases from J, with 9 bases between. Germline CDR1 reads MGHDK; CDR2 reads SYGVNS. This CDR3 has 14 amino acids. This CDR3 is CASRGGSSYNEQFF. In DNA, the CDR3 is TGTGCCAGCAGGGGCGGAAGCTCCTACAATGAGCAGTTCTTC.

This chain joins TRBV27 and TRBJ2-4; 8 nucleotides align to TRBD1. CDR1 is MNHEY, CDR2 SMNVEV, per germline (reference sequence). This CDR3 spans 17 amino acids. V gave up 4 bases and J gave up 0 bases; unmatched junction bases: 8. CDR3 region: CASSSFQGAGAKNIQYF. The CDR3 DNA reads as TGTGCCAGCAGTTCCTTCCAGGGGGCAGGAGCCAAAAACATTCAGTACTTC.

This chain joins TRBV7-8 and TRBJ2-1; TRBD1 matches 7 bases. The CDR3 spans 13 residues. Germline CDR1 reads SGHVS; CDR2 reads FQNEAQ. J gave up 13 bases and V 5 bases, and 11 bases lay outside the gene matches. CDR3 sequence reads: CASSPRGRQGQFF. In DNA form, the CDR3 reads TGTGCCAGCAGCCCCAGGGGGAGACAGGGTCAGTTCTTC. Supplemented by reference TRBV7-8 and TRBJ2-1, the full variable domain reads GAGVSQSPRYKVAKRGQDVALRCDPISGHVSLFWYQQALGQGPEFLTYFQNEAQLDKSGLPSDRFFAERPEGSVSTLKIQRTQQEDSAVYLCASSPRGRQGQFFGPGTRLTVL.